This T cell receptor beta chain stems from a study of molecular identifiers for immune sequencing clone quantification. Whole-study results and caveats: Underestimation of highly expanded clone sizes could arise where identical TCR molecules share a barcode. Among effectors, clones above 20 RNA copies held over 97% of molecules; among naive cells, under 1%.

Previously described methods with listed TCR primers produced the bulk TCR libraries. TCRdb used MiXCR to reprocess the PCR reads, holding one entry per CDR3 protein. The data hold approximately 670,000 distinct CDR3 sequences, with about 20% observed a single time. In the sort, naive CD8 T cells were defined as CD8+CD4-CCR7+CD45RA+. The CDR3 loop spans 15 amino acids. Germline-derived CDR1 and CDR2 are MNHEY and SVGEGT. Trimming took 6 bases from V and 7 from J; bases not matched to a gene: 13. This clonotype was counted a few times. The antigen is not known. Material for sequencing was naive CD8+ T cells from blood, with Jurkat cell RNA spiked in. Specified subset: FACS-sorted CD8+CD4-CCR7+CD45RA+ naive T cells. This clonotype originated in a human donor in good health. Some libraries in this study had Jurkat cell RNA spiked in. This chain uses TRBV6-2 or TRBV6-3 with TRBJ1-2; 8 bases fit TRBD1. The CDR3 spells CASRDIQGEFAGYTF. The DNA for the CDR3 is TGTGCCAGCAGGGATATACAGGGGGAGTTTGCTGGCTACACCTTC.